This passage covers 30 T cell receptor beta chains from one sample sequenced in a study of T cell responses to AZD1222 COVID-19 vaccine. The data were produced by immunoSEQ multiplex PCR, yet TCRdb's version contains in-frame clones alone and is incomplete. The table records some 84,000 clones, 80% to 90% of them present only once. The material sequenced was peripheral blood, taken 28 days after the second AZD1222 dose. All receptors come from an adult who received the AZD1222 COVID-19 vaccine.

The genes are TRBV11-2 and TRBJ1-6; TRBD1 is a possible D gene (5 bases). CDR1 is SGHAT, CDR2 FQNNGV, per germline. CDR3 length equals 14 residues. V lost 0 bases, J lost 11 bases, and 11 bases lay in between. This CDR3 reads CASSLDTGVAPLHF. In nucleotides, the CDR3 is TGTGCCAGCAGCTTAGATACAGGTGTCGCACCCCTCCACTTT.

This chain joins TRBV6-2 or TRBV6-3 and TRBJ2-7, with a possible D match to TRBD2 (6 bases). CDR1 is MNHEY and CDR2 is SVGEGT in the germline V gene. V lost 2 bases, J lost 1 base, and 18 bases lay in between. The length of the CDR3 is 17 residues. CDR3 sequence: CASSYPSLASQSYEQYF. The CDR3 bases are TGTGCCAGCAGTTACCCGTCACTAGCATCCCAATCCTACGAGCAGTACTTC.

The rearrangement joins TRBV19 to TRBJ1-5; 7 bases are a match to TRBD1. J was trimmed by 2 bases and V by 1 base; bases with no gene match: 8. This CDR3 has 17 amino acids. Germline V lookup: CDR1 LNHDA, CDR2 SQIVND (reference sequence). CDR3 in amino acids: CASSIVRQGWGNQPQHF. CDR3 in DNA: TGTGCCAGTAGTATAGTCCGACAGGGATGGGGCAATCAGCCCCAGCATTTT.

For the CDR3, the DNA is TGTGCCAGCCGAGGGGGCAGATCAGCTAACTATGGCTACACCTTC. Residues: CASRGGRSANYGYTF. The chain is built from TRBV7-2 and TRBJ1-2; 7 bases agree with TRBD1. Trimming removed 8 bases from V and 0 bases from J; junction bases left unmatched: 9. Germline V gene data show CDR1 as SGHTA and CDR2 as FQGNSA. The CDR3 loop spans 15 amino acids.

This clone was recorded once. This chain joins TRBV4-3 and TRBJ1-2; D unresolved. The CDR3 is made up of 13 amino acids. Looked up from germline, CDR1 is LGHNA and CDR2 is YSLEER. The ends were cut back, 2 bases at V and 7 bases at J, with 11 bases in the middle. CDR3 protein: CASSQQTSSGYTF. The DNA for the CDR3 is TGCGCCAGCAGCCAACAAACTTCTAGTGGCTACACCTTC.

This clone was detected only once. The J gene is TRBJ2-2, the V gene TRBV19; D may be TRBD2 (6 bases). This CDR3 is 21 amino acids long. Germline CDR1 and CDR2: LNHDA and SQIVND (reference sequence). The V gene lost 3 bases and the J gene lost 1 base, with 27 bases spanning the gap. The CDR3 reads CASSIPPRLVSRPKNTGELFF. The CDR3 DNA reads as TGTGCCAGTAGTATCCCCCCAAGACTAGTAAGTAGACCTAAGAACACCGGGGAGCTGTTTTTT. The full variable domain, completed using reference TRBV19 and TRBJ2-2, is DGGITQSPKYLFRKEGQNVTLSCEQNLNHDAMYWYRQDPGQGLRLIYYSQIVNDFQKGDIAEGYSVSREKKESFPLTVTSAQKNPTAFYLCASSIPPRLVSRPKNTGELFFGEGSRLTVL.

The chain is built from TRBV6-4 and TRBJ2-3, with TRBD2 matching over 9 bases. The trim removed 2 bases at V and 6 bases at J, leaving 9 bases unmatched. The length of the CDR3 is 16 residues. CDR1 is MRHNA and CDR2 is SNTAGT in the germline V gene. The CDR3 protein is CASSDTGLAPGDTQYF. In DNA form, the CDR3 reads TGTGCCAGCAGTGACACCGGACTAGCGCCGGGGGATACGCAGTATTTT.

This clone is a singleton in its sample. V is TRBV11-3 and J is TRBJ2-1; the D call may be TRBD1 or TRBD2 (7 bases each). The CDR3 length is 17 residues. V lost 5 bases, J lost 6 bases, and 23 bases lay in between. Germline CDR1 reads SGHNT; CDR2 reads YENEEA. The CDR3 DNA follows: TGTGCCAGCAGCCGAAGACAGGGATCGGGGGGCCTCAATGAGCAGTTCTTC. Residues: CASSRRQGSGGLNEQFF.

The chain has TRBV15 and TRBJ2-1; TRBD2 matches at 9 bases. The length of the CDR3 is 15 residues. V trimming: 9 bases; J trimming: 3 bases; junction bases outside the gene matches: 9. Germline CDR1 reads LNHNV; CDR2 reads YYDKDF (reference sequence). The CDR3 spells CATRTSGRYYNEQFF. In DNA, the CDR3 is TGTGCCACACGGACGAGCGGGAGGTACTACAATGAGCAGTTCTTC.

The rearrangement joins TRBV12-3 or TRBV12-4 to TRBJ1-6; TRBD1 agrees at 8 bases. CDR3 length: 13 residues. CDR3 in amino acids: CGTGLNRAGPLHF. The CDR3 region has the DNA TGTGGGACAGGGCTTAATCGGGCAGGGCCCCTCCACTTT.

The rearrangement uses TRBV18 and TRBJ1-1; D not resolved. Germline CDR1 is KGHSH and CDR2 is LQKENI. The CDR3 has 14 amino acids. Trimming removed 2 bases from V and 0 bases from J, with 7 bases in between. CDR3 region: CASSPSSLNTEAFF. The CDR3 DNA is TGTGCCAGCTCACCATCAAGCCTGAACACTGAAGCTTTCTTT.

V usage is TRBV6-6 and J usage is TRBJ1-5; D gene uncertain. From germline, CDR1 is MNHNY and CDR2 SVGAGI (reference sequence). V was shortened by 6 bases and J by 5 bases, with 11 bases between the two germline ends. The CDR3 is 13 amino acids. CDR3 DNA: TGTGCCAGCAGGATTAGGGATGATCAGCCCCAGCATTTT. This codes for CASRIRDDQPQHF.

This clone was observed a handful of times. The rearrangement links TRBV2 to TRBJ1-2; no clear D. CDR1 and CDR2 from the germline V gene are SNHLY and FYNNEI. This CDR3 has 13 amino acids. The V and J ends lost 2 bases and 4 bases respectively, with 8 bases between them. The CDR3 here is CASSEMQTYGYTF. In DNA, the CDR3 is TGTGCCAGCAGTGAAATGCAGACCTATGGCTACACCTTC.

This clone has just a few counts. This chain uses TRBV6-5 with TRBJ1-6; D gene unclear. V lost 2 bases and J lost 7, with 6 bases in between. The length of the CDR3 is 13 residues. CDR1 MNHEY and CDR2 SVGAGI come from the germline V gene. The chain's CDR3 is CASSYAHNSPLHF. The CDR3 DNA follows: TGTGCCAGCAGTTACGCTCACAATTCACCCCTCCACTTT.

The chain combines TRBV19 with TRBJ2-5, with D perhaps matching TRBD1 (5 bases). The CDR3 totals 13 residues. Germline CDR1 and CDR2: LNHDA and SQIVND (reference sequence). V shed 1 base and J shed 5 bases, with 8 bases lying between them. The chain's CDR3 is CASSIASGETQYF. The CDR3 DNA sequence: TGTGCCAGTAGTATAGCTTCAGGGGAGACCCAGTACTTC.

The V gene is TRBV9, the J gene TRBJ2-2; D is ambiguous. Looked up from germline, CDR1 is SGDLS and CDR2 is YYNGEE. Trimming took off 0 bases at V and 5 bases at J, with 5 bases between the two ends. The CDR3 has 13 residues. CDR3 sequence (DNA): TGTGCCAGCAGCGTAGTGGGAACCGGGGAGCTGTTTTTT. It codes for CASSVVGTGELFF.

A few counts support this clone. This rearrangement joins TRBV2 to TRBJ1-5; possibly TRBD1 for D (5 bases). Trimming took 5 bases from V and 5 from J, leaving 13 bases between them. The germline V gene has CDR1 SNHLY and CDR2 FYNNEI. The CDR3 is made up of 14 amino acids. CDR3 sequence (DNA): TGTGCCAGCAGTCGGGGCGATACTTATCAGCCCCAGCATTTT. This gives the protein CASSRGDTYQPQHF.

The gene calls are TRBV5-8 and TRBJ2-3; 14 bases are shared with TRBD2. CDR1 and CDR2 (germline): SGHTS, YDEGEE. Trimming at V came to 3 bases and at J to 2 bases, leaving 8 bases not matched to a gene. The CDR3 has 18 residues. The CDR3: CASSSRRLAGGFTDTQYF. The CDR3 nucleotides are TGTGCCAGCAGCTCCCGGAGACTAGCGGGAGGGTTCACAGATACGCAGTATTTT.

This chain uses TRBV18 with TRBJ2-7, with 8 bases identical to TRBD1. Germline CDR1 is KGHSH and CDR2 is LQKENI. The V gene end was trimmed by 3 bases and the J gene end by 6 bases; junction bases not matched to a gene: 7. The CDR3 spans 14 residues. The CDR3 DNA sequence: TGTGCCAGCTCACCGGACAGGGTCCTGGGCGAGCAGTACGTC. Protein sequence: CASSPDRVLGEQYV.

This CDR3 is CASSPSPQTGDENTEAFF. The CDR3, as DNA: TGTGCCAGCAGCCCCTCCCCTCAGACAGGGGACGAGAACACTGAAGCTTTCTTT. The rearrangement links TRBV7-3 to TRBJ1-1; 8 bases match TRBD1. Germline V CDR1 and CDR2: SGHTA, FQGTGA. Losses at the gene ends were 5 bases for V and 1 base for J; bases not matched to a gene: 15. This CDR3 contains 18 residues.

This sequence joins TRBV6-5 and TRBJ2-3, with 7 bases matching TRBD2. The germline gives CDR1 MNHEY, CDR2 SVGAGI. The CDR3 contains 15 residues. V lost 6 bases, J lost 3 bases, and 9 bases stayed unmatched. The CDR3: CASSRLAGLTDTQYF. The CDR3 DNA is TGTGCCAGCAGCAGACTAGCTGGTTTAACAGATACGCAGTATTTT.

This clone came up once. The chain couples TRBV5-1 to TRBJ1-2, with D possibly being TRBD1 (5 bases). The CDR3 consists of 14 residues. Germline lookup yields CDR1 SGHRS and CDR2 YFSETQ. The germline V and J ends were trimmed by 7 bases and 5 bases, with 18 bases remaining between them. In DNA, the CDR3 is TGCGCCAGCCAGTCCACACCAGGGAGTTATGGCTACACCTTC. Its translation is CASQSTPGSYGYTF.

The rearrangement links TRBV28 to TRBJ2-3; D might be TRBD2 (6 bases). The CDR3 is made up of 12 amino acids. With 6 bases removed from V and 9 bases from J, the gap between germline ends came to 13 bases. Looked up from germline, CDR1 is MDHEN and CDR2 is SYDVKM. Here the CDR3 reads CASRATGGTQYF. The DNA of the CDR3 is TGTGCCAGCAGGGCCACAGGAGGGACGCAGTATTTT.

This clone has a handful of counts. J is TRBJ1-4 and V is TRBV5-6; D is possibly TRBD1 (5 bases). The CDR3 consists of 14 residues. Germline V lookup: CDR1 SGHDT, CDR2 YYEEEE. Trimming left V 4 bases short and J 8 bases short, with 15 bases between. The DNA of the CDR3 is TGTGCCAGCAGCCGGGACCTGCCGGGGGAAAAACTGTTTTTT. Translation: CASSRDLPGEKLFF.

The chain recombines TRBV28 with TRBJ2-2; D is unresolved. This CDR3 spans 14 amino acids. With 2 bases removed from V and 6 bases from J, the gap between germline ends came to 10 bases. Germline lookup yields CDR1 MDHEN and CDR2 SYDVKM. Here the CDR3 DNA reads TGTGCCAGCAGTTTACCGGATTTTGCCGGGGAGCTGTTTTTT. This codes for CASSLPDFAGELFF.

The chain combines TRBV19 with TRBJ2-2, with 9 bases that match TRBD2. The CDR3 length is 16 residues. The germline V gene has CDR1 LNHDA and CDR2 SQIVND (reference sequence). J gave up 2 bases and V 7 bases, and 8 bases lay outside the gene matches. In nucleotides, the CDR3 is TGTGCCAGTACCAAACTTAGCGGGAGAAACACCGGGGAGCTGTTTTTT. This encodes CASTKLSGRNTGELFF.

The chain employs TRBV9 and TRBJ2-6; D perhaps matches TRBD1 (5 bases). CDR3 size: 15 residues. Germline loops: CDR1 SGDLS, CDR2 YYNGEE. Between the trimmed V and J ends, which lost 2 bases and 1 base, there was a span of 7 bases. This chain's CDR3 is CASSVSGSGANVLTF. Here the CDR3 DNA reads TGTGCCAGCAGCGTGTCAGGGTCTGGGGCCAACGTCCTGACTTTC.

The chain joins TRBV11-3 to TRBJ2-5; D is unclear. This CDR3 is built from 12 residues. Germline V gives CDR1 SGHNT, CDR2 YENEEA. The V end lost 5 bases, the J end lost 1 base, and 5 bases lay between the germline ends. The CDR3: CASSPGQETQYF. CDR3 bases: TGTGCCAGCAGCCCTGGCCAAGAGACCCAGTACTTC.

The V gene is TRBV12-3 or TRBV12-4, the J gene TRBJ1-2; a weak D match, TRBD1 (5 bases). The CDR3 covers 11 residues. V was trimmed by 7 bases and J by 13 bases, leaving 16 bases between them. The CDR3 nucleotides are TGTGCCAGCACTTTGGCGGGTGGGGCCACCTTC. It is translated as CASTLAGGATF.

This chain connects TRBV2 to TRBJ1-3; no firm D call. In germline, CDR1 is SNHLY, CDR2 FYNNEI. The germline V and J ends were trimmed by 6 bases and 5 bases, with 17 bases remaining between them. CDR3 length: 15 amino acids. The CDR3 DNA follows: TGTGCCAGCAGCCCGGGAGACAAAAATAGAAACACCATATATTTT. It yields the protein CASSPGDKNRNTIYF. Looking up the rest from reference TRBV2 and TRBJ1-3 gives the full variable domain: EPEVTQTPSHQVTQMGQEVILRCVPISNHLYFYWYRQILGQKVEFLVSFYNNEISEKSEIFDDQFSVERPDGSNFTLKIRSTKLEDSAMYFCASSPGDKNRNTIYFGEGSWLTVV.